This T cell receptor beta chain was identified during a study of cytomegalovirus exposure and HLA in healthy donors. Researchers ran the PCR with 60 Vbeta and 13 Jbeta primers. The data were produced by immunoSEQ multiplex PCR, yet TCRdb's version contains in-frame clones alone and is incomplete. Of about 140,000 clones listed, roughly 75% are singletons. The CDR3 spans 17 residues. CDR1 and CDR2 from the germline V gene are SGHVS and FNYEAQ. V was clipped by 0 bases and J by 1 base; unmatched bases: 4. The J gene is TRBJ2-3, the V gene TRBV7-6, with 10 bases aligning to TRBD2. The specimen was PBMCs. This sequence originates from a man in his forties in good health and CMV-seropositive. The CDR3: CASSLAVGLAGTDTQYF. The CDR3 nucleotides read TGTGCCAGCAGCTTAGCAGTTGGACTAGCGGGCACAGATACGCAGTATTTT.